The rows below give T cell receptor beta chains drawn from one sample of a study of radiotherapy plus CTLA-4 blockade in lung cancer. Assay used: immunoSEQ multiplex PCR; TCRdb lists only in-frame clones, some missing. Of 85,000 to 90,000 clones in the sample, 70% to 90% were seen once. Here the sequenced sample was peripheral blood, taken from a patient treated with radiotherapy plus ipilimumab. These receptors all come from a human donor with non-small cell lung cancer that progressed on radiotherapy plus ipilimumab. Both conserved end residues are part of each CDR3. A D gene is named only where the DNA matches it firmly. Rows may omit the clone size; those that give it use once, few, many or a size class.

clone_size j_call d_call v_call cdr3_aa cdr3_nt
few TRBJ2-7 - TRBV21-1 CASSPGTKSSYEQYF TGTGCCAGCAGCCCCGGGACTAAAAGCTCCTACGAGCAGTACTTC
- TRBJ1-4 TRBD1 TRBV7-9 CASSLGTGGNVNEKLFF TGTGCCAGCAGCTTAGGGACAGGCGGGAACGTTAATGAAAAACTGTTTTTT
once TRBJ1-1 - TRBV12-5 CASGLPQTEAFF TGTGCTAGTGGTTTACCACAGACTGAAGCTTTCTTT
once TRBJ2-7 TRBD1 TRBV29-1 CSVNPGQGTYEQYF TGCAGCGTTAACCCGGGACAGGGTACCTACGAGCAGTACTTC
- TRBJ2-2 - TRBV2 CASSFRDINTGELFF TGTGCCAGCAGTTTCCGGGACATTAACACCGGGGAGCTGTTTTTT
- TRBJ2-1 - TRBV9 CASSVGGGTYSYNEQFF TGTGCCAGCAGCGTAGGTGGGGGAACTTATAGCTACAATGAGCAGTTCTTC
once TRBJ1-4 - TRBV7-9 CASNPDRATNEKLFF TGTGCCAGTAATCCCGACAGAGCAACTAATGAAAAACTGTTTTTT
- TRBJ2-7 TRBD2 TRBV9 CASSPGGAGGREQYF TGTGCCAGCAGCCCAGGGGGAGCGGGAGGAAGGGAGCAGTACTTC
- TRBJ1-1 - TRBV7-2 CASSLETGWDTEAFF TGTGCCAGCAGCTTAGAAACAGGGTGGGACACTGAAGCTTTCTTT
- TRBJ2-7 - TRBV27 CASSLILGYEQYF TGTGCCAGCAGTTTAATTCTGGGGTACGAGCAGTACTTC
once TRBJ1-3 - TRBV28 CASSTGIAVFGLGNTIYF TGTGCCAGCTCCACGGGGATTGCGGTTTTTGGGCTCGGAAACACCATATATTTT
- TRBJ2-7 - TRBV14 CASSQSYEQYF TGTGCCAGCAGCCAAAGCTACGAGCAGTACTTC
- TRBJ2-1 - TRBV28 CASSLGQGPSSYNEQFF TGTGCCAGCAGTTTAGGCCAGGGGCCAAGCTCCTACAATGAGCAGTTCTTC
- TRBJ1-2 - TRBV27 CASSEGLGYTF TGTGCCAGCAGCGAAGGTCTGGGCTACACCTTC
- TRBJ1-5 - TRBV6-6 CASSYGFLSGNQPQHF TGTGCCAGCAGTTATGGGTTCCTATCAGGCAATCAGCCCCAGCATTTT
- TRBJ1-5 TRBD1 TRBV7-2 CASSTGQGDQPQHF TGTGCCAGCAGCACGGGACAGGGAGATCAGCCCCAGCATTTT
once TRBJ1-1 - TRBV29-1 CSVEVPSTEAFF TGCAGCGTTGAGGTCCCCTCGACCGAAGCTTTCTTT
few TRBJ1-2 - TRBV7-9 CASSPRGGLEGYTF TGTGCCAGCAGCCCTAGAGGGGGACTGGAGGGCTACACCTTC
- TRBJ2-7 TRBD2 TRBV11-2 CASSPALAGGSEQYF TGTGCCAGCAGCCCGGCACTAGCGGGAGGTTCCGAGCAGTACTTC
- TRBJ1-1 TRBD1 TRBV4-3 CASSPSRDRGKNTEAFF TGCGCCAGCAGCCCCTCCCGGGACAGGGGGAAGAACACTGAAGCTTTCTTT
- TRBJ1-1 - TRBV19 CASSPLGVRTEAFF TGTGCCAGTAGTCCACTGGGGGTACGTACTGAAGCTTTCTTT
- TRBJ2-3 - TRBV5-4 CASSPTVGGGVVDTQYF TGTGCCAGCAGCCCCACTGTGGGGGGTGGGGTGGTGGATACGCAGTATTTT
- TRBJ1-5 - TRBV7-2 CASSLNRYSNQPQHF TGTGCCAGCAGCTTAAACAGATATAGCAATCAGCCCCAGCATTTT
- TRBJ2-2 - TRBV7-2 CASSLVGETRPGELFF TGTGCCAGCAGCTTAGTAGGGGAAACACGGCCCGGGGAGCTGTTTTTT
few TRBJ1-3 TRBD1 TRBV6-5 CASSRTGETGNTIYF TGTGCCAGCAGTCGGACAGGGGAAACAGGAAACACCATATATTTT
- TRBJ1-1 TRBD1 TRBV4-1 CASSQDDRENTEAFF TGCGCCAGCAGCCAAGACGACAGGGAAAACACTGAAGCTTTCTTT
- TRBJ1-5 - TRBV19 CASIDVSGIGQPQHF TGTGCCAGTATCGATGTATCAGGGATAGGACAGCCCCAGCATTTT
few TRBJ2-2 - TRBV6-1 CASSESINTGELFF TGTGCCAGCAGCGAATCCATTAACACCGGGGAGCTGTTTTTT
- TRBJ2-7 TRBD1 TRBV12-5 CASGLAVGQGPYEQYF TGTGCTAGTGGTTTGGCGGTGGGACAGGGACCCTACGAGCAGTACTTC
- TRBJ2-6 - TRBV10-3 CAISVVGAGGANVLTF TGTGCCATCAGTGTTGTGGGGGCAGGCGGGGCCAACGTCCTGACTTTC
- TRBJ2-6 - TRBV15 CATSRSIGGSGANVLTF TGTGCCACCAGCAGATCCATTGGGGGCTCTGGGGCCAACGTCCTGACTTTC
- TRBJ2-5 - TRBV10-3 CAISEMVTAAETQYF TGTGCCATCAGTGAGATGGTGACTGCCGCAGAGACCCAGTACTTC
- TRBJ1-2 TRBD1 TRBV4-1 CASSRNRQGYGYTF TGCGCCAGCAGCCGGAATAGACAGGGCTATGGCTACACCTTC
- TRBJ2-2 TRBD1 TRBV18 CASSPPGQGGTGELFF TGTGCCAGCTCACCCCCAGGACAGGGTGGGACCGGGGAGCTGTTTTTT
- TRBJ1-2 - TRBV30 CAWSEYGVGGYTF TGTGCCTGGAGTGAATATGGGGTAGGAGGCTACACCTTC
- TRBJ2-1 TRBD2 TRBV4-1 CASSQDRVAGSLFF TGCGCCAGCAGCCAAGATCGAGTAGCGGGGAGTTTGTTCTTC
- TRBJ2-7 TRBD2 TRBV10-3 CAISSSGSYEQYF TGTGCCATCAGCTCTAGCGGGTCCTACGAGCAGTACTTC
- TRBJ2-1 - TRBV11-3 CASSLLNEQFF TGTGCCAGCAGCTTACTCAATGAGCAGTTCTTC
- TRBJ2-7 TRBD1 TRBV29-1 CSVTGATFTYEQYF TGCAGCGTCACAGGGGCCACTTTCACATACGAGCAGTACTTC
- TRBJ2-3 - TRBV29-1 CSLGEGWEDTQYF TGCAGCCTAGGGGAAGGGTGGGAAGATACGCAGTATTTT
- TRBJ2-1 TRBD2 TRBV7-8 CASSRTSGIGNEQFF TGTGCCAGCAGCCGAACTAGCGGGATAGGGAATGAGCAGTTCTTC
- TRBJ1-6 - TRBV14 CASSQSGTYNSPLHF TGTGCCAGCAGCCAGTCAGGGACTTATAATTCACCCCTCCACTTT
- TRBJ2-7 TRBD2 TRBV18 CASSVALAGVGEQYF TGTGCCAGCTCGGTAGCTCTAGCGGGAGTGGGCGAGCAGTACTTC
- TRBJ1-5 - TRBV19 CASSGRDPQPQHF TGTGCCAGCTCAGGGCGCGATCCTCAGCCCCAGCATTTT
- TRBJ2-7 - TRBV7-9 CASSPSYEQYF TGTGCCAGCAGCCCCTCCTACGAGCAGTACTTC
- TRBJ2-5 TRBD2 TRBV2 CASRGGTSGRLQETQYF TGTGCCAGCAGGGGGGGGACTAGCGGGAGGCTCCAAGAGACCCAGTACTTC
- TRBJ1-2 - TRBV29-1 CSVVRGNYGYTF TGCAGCGTTGTAAGGGGGAATTATGGCTACACCTTC
- TRBJ2-7 TRBD2 TRBV10-3 CAISETSGRTFGDEQYF TGTGCCATCAGTGAGACTAGCGGGAGGACCTTCGGCGACGAGCAGTACTTC
- TRBJ2-3 - TRBV28 CASSSLTDTQYF TGTGCCAGCAGTTCGCTCACAGATACGCAGTATTTT
- TRBJ1-5 TRBD1 TRBV27 CASSETGQYQPQHF TGTGCCAGCAGTGAAACGGGACAGTATCAGCCCCAGCATTTT
- TRBJ1-2 - TRBV14 CASSHAGVGYGYTF TGTGCCAGCAGCCATGCAGGGGTGGGCTATGGCTACACCTTC